Sequencing of this TCR beta chain was carried out in a study of shared clonotypes between healthy human individuals. Across the whole study: Three plates each covered CD4 naive and memory; CD8 naive two, CD8 memory one. General study points: Compared with memory subsets, naive subsets generally had larger estimated richness.

Germline V lookup: CDR1 LNHDA, CDR2 SQIVND (reference sequence). After removal of 6 bases from V and 6 bases from J, the junction contained 5 bases not matched to a gene. The CDR3 runs to 12 residues. A word on this clone: Its antigen remains unidentified.

It was at deep level that the assay was run. The protocol was immunoSEQ multiplex PCR, while the TCRdb copy is restricted to in-frame clones and leaves out a portion. The repertoire has 2,500,000 or so clones, 90% to 95% of them found once; the top ten carry roughly 0.13%. The sequenced material came from naive CD4+ T cells sorted from blood. Subset: CD45RA+ positively selected. The V and J genes are TRBV19 and TRBJ2-7; 7 bases fit TRBD1. The source is a man in his late teens or twenties in good health. The CDR3 protein is CASRSYRGEQYF. In DNA form, the CDR3 reads TGTGCCAGTAGAAGTTACAGGGGCGAGCAGTACTTC.